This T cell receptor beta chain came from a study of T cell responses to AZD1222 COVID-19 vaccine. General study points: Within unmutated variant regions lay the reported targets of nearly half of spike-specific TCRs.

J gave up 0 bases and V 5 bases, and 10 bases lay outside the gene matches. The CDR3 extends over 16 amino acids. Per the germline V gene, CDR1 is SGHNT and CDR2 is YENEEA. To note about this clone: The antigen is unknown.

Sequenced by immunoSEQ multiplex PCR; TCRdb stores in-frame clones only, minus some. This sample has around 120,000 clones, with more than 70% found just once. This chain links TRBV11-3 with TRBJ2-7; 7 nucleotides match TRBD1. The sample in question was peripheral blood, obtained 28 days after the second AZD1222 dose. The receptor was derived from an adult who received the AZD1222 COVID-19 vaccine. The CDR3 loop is CASSREQGNGSYEQYF. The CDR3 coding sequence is TGTGCCAGCAGCCGAGAACAGGGGAACGGCTCCTACGAGCAGTACTTC.